This entry lists 3 T cell receptor beta chains sequenced from one sample in a study of cytomegalovirus exposure and HLA in healthy donors. PCR amplification relied on 60 Vbeta primers (plus 13 Jbeta primers). The repertoire was sequenced with immunoSEQ multiplex PCR; TCRdb's copy has only in-frame clones and lacks some. In the table there are 200,000 to 250,000 clones, around 80% of which are singletons. The sample was PBMCs. The receptors come from a woman aged 55-70 years in good health and CMV-seropositive.

This chain joins TRBV2 and TRBJ1-2, with no clear D. The CDR3 has 13 residues. In germline, CDR1 is SNHLY, CDR2 FYNNEI. The V gene lost 3 bases and the J gene lost 4 bases, with 9 bases spanning the gap. The CDR3 coding sequence is TGTGCCAGCAGTGATGTCATGAGCTATGGCTACACCTTC. Translated: CASSDVMSYGYTF.

This clone was counted a few times. The chain recombines TRBV7-7 with TRBJ2-3, with D uncertain. The CDR3 extends over 15 amino acids. V dropped 1 base and J dropped 1 base, with 9 bases sitting between them. Germline CDR1 reads SSHAT; CDR2 reads FNYEAQ (reference sequence). CDR3 sequence reads: CASSLGAYRTDTQYF. In nucleotides, the CDR3 is TGTGCCAGCAGCTTAGGGGCCTACCGCACAGATACGCAGTATTTT.

This clone came up once. The genes are TRBV14 and TRBJ2-1; TRBD2 matches at 7 bases. The CDR3 totals 17 residues. In germline, CDR1 is SGHDN, CDR2 FVKESK. V was clipped by 4 bases and J by 1 base; unmatched bases: 10. The CDR3, as DNA: TGTGCCAGCAGCCCCCGACGCGGGAGCGCTTCCTACAATGAGCAGTTCTTC. Protein product: CASSPRRGSASYNEQFF.